The T cell receptor beta chain described here comes from a study of naive and memory T cell subsets. Four subsets defined by CD45RA and CD27 were sorted after CD3, CD4, CD8 and live/dead staining. An equimolar mix of two oligonucleotides served as the beta constant-region primer for TRBC1 and TRBC2. TCRdb passed the UMI-ligation and nested PCR reads through MiXCR, listing each CDR3 protein once. Among about 85,000 distinct CDR3 sequences listed, over 10% were seen once. Per the germline V gene, CDR1 is MDHEN and CDR2 is SYDVKM. Trimming took 4 bases from V and 0 from J, leaving 9 bases between them. The CDR3 runs to 14 residues.

Sequencing was carried out using central memory CD4+ T cells from blood. The genes are TRBV28 and TRBJ2-5, with D tentatively TRBD1 (5 bases). The TCR comes from a human donor in good health. CDR3 region: CASSSRQHQETQYF. The CDR3 DNA is TGTGCCAGCAGTTCCCGACAGCACCAAGAGACCCAGTACTTC.